These 17 T cell receptor beta chains came from one sample sequenced in a study of human T cells and chemical hapten exposure. TCRdb re-derived calls from the RACE reads in MiXCR, one entry per CDR3 protein. This sample has 250,000 or so distinct CDR3 sequences, with about 8.1% found just once. Time point: pre-sensitization, week 0. Treatment meaning: therapeutic diphenylcyclopropenone sensitization with weekly scalp DPC. This specimen consisted of whole blood, obtained in connection with sensitization to the hapten diphenylcyclopropenone (DPC). These receptor sequences come from a woman between 40 and 50 years old with alopecia areata. Some clones in this sample may be carry-over from other donors' samples.

This clonotype was counted ten times or more. J is TRBJ2-2 and V is TRBV12-3 or TRBV12-4; a possible D gene is TRBD2 (6 bases). The CDR3 extends over 14 amino acids. V was cut by 3 bases and J by 6 bases, with 11 bases left in between. CDR3: CASSLQGGAGELFF. The CDR3 DNA reads as TGTGCCAGCAGTTTGCAGGGAGGAGCCGGGGAGCTGTTTTTT.

Ten or more counts support this clonotype. J is TRBJ2-7 and V is TRBV28, with TRBD1 matching over 9 bases. Per the germline V gene, CDR1 is MDHEN and CDR2 is SYDVKM. V lost 5 bases to trimming and J lost 4 bases; unmatched junction nucleotides: 9. The CDR3 length is 15 residues. The CDR3 sequence is CASSITGTGWYEQYF. The CDR3 DNA follows: TGTGCCAGCAGTATTACCGGGACAGGGTGGTACGAGCAGTACTTC.

The V and J genes are TRBV4-3 and TRBJ1-6; D remains ambiguous. CDR1 and CDR2 (germline): LGHNA, YSLEER. The V and J ends lost 0 bases and 9 bases respectively, with 15 bases between them. This CDR3 comprises 16 residues. The CDR3 DNA follows: TGCGCCAGCAGCCAAGAAAATGCCCCGGGGAGTTCACCCCTCCACTTT. Translated, it gives CASSQENAPGSSPLHF.

This clonotype was seen more than once but under ten times. V gene TRBV12-3 or TRBV12-4 combines with J gene TRBJ1-4; possibly TRBD1 for D (5 bases). The length of the CDR3 is 16 residues. Between the trimmed V and J ends, which lost 4 bases and 0 bases, there was a span of 12 bases. In DNA, the CDR3 is TGTGCCAGCAGTTCTCAGGGTTTTGCAACTAATGAAAAACTGTTTTTT. Translated: CASSSQGFATNEKLFF.

This chain links TRBV7-2 with TRBJ1-4; D remains ambiguous. V gave up 4 bases and J gave up 5 bases, with 8 bases separating them. Looked up from germline, CDR1 is SGHTA and CDR2 is FQGNSA. CDR3 length: 13 amino acids. CDR3 protein: CASSYTSNEKLFF. CDR3 DNA sequence: TGTGCCAGCAGCTACACAAGCAATGAAAAACTGTTTTTT. Full variable domain (rest looked up from reference TRBV7-2 and TRBJ1-4): GAGVSQSPSNKVTEKGKDVELRCDPISGHTALYWYRQSLGQGLEFLIYFQGNSAPDKSGLPSDRFSAERTGGSVSTLTIQRTQQEDSAVYLCASSYTSNEKLFFGSGTQLSVL.

This clonotype was seen a few times. The rearrangement joins TRBV7-9 to TRBJ1-2; D uncertain. In germline, CDR1 is SEHNR, CDR2 FQNEAQ (reference sequence). The CDR3 consists of 12 residues. V lost 5 bases and J 7 bases, leaving 11 bases between the germline ends. As DNA, the CDR3 is TGTGCCAGCAGCCCTATACTTCTTGGCTACACCTTC. Encoded protein: CASSPILLGYTF.

The rearrangement joins TRBV11-2 to TRBJ2-1; D remains unclear. Germline lookup yields CDR1 SGHAT and CDR2 FQNNGV. The CDR3 runs to 13 residues. The V gene lost 2 bases and the J gene lost 8 bases, with 10 bases spanning the gap. The CDR3 loop is CASSLSPGHEQFF. CDR3 DNA: TGTGCCAGCAGCTTAAGCCCCGGGCATGAGCAGTTCTTC.

This clonotype was recorded a few times. This sequence joins TRBV12-3 or TRBV12-4 and TRBJ1-5; 7 bases map to TRBD1. The CDR3 has 14 residues. The junction had 5 bases not matched to a gene; V was cut back by 7 bases and J by 2 bases. The CDR3 loop reads CASTTGAGNQPQHF. The CDR3 nucleotides are TGTGCCAGCACCACAGGGGCGGGCAATCAGCCCCAGCATTTT.

The chain combines TRBV20-1 with TRBJ2-3; D is possibly TRBD2 (6 bases). Trimming left V 1 base short and J 5 bases short, with 13 bases between. Germline assignment: CDR1 DFQATT and CDR2 SNEGSKA (reference sequence). This CDR3 region has 14 residues. DNA of the CDR3: TGCAGTGCTAGAGGGGCTAGCGCCGGAGATACGCAGTATTTT. This gives the protein CSARGASAGDTQYF.

This clonotype was observed many times. The rearrangement joins TRBV7-8 to TRBJ2-2; weak D call: TRBD1 (5 bases). The CDR3 is 14 residues long. V was cut by 5 bases and J by 6 bases, with 13 bases left in between. From germline, CDR1 is SGHVS and CDR2 FQNEAQ. In DNA form, the CDR3 reads TGTGCCAGCAGCCTCCAGGGTACCGCCGGGGAGCTGTTTTTT. Its protein product is CASSLQGTAGELFF.

This clonotype was found many times. The chain employs TRBV18 and TRBJ2-7, with D uncertain. The CDR3 covers 15 residues. V was cut by 2 bases and J by 0 bases, with 11 bases left in between. The V gene's germline CDR1 is KGHSH and CDR2 LQKENI. Here the CDR3 reads CASSPNHISSYEQYF. The CDR3 coding sequence is TGTGCCAGCTCACCAAACCACATAAGCTCCTACGAGCAGTACTTC.

This clonotype was detected only a few times. The chain is built from TRBV6-6 and TRBJ2-7; the match to TRBD2 covers 8 bases. The V gene end was trimmed by 8 bases and the J gene end by 2 bases; junction bases not matched to a gene: 8. The CDR3 spans 14 residues. Germline V gene sequence: CDR1 MNHNY, CDR2 SVGAGI (reference sequence). CDR3 in DNA: TGTGCCAGCTTCAGCGGGACTAGAGCCTACGAGCAGTACTTC. Protein: CASFSGTRAYEQYF.

The genes are TRBV27 and TRBJ2-7; 9 positions match TRBD1. Germline V lookup: CDR1 MNHEY, CDR2 SMNVEV (reference sequence). The V segment lost 0 bases and the J segment 0 bases; nucleotides outside the gene matches: 3. The CDR3 extends over 16 amino acids. CDR3 in DNA: TGTGCCAGCAGTTTATCGACAGGGGGAATCTCCTACGAGCAGTACTTC. It codes for CASSLSTGGISYEQYF.

CDR3: CASSSLAVTYEQYF. For the CDR3, the DNA is TGTGCCAGCAGCTCACTAGCGGTTACCTACGAGCAGTACTTC. The chain has TRBV7-2 and TRBJ2-7, with TRBD2 identical over 8 bases. The CDR3 has 14 residues. V lost 4 bases, J lost 2 bases, and 4 bases stayed unmatched. CDR1 and CDR2 (germline): SGHTA, FQGNSA. The full variable domain, completed using reference TRBV7-2 and TRBJ2-7, is GAGVSQSPSNKVTEKGKDVELRCDPISGHTALYWYRQSLGQGLEFLIYFQGNSAPDKSGLPSDRFSAERTGGSVSTLTIQRTQQEDSAVYLCASSSLAVTYEQYFGPGTRLTVT.

This clonotype turned up a few times. The J gene is TRBJ2-7, the V gene TRBV6-5; 7 bases map to TRBD2. The J segment lost 4 bases and the V segment lost 2 bases, leaving 11 bases of the junction unmatched. The CDR3 length is 16 residues. Looked up from germline, CDR1 is MNHEY and CDR2 is SVGAGI. CDR3 region: CASSYGWVGGAYEQYF. The CDR3 region has the DNA TGTGCCAGCAGTTACGGCTGGGTGGGAGGGGCGTACGAGCAGTACTTC.

The sample holds many counts of this clonotype. The chain recombines TRBV29-1 with TRBJ2-3; 10 bases align to TRBD1. Trimming took 7 bases from V and 2 from J; bases not matched to a gene: 6. CDR1 is SQVTM, CDR2 ANQGSEA, per germline. The CDR3 spans 14 residues. The CDR3 coding sequence is TGCAGCGCAGGACAGGGGGAGGTCACAGATACGCAGTATTTT. Translating gives CSAGQGEVTDTQYF.

This chain connects TRBV3-1 to TRBJ2-7; TRBD1 aligns across 7 bases. V lost 3 bases to trimming and J lost 2 bases; unmatched junction nucleotides: 1. The CDR3 length is 13 residues. Germline V CDR1 and CDR2: LGHDT, YNNKEL (reference sequence). CDR3 DNA: TGTGCCAGCAGCCACAGGGGGACCTACGAGCAGTACTTC. Protein: CASSHRGTYEQYF.